This TCR beta chain was recorded in a study of regulatory T cells in long-lasting Graves disease. Time point denoted: persistent/refractory GD, antithyroid drugs over 5 years with positive TRAb. TCR sequences were obtained from RNA taken from PBMCs. General study results and limits: Newly diagnosed patients had higher TCR diversity than persistent Graves' patients did.

This clonotype was detected only once. The antigen remains unidentified. The CDR3 sequence is 15 residues long. The germline V gene has CDR1 MGHRA and CDR2 YSYEKL. V lost 1 base to trimming and J lost 1 base, with 10 bases between them. Arm-PCR of CDR3 regions and iRepertoire HTBI primers were the basis on which TCR beta libraries were built. From the multiplex PCR reads, TCRdb called clonotypes with MiXCR, one entry per CDR3 protein. The sample shows around 430,000 distinct CDR3 sequences, around a fifth of them seen only once. J is TRBJ1-1 and V is TRBV4-1; tentatively, D is TRBD1 (6 bases). This TCR was recovered from a female donor with Graves disease. The sequencing used peripheral blood mononuclear cells (PBMCs), collected when the disease was refractory, from a patient treated with antithyroid drugs. In nucleotides, the CDR3 is TGCGCCAGCAGCCAAGGTGGGGGCACGAACACTGAAGCTTTCTTT. Translating gives CASSQGGGTNTEAFF.